The present entry profiles one T cell receptor beta chain with its context. Trimming removed 2 bases from V and 1 base from J, with 3 bases in between. Germline V CDR1 and CDR2: SGHNT, YYREEE (reference sequence). The CDR3 contains 12 residues. The sample originates from a study of blood T cell repertoires in COVID-19. Background on the study: The United States, Italy and Spain were the sources of the acute and convalescent COVID-19 samples. T cells, B-cell-depleted T cells, or PBMCs provided the cDNA or gDNA that served as material.

The table came from immunoSEQ multiplex PCR; TCRdb's copy has only in-frame clones and leaves some out. The sample contains 110,000 or so clones, roughly four fifths of which appear only once. The chain uses TRBV5-4 and TRBJ1-1; D is uncertain. This TCR came from a human donor in a cohort sampled during active COVID-19. The sample consisted of peripheral blood. The CDR3 spells CASSFGNTEAFF. For the CDR3, the DNA is TGTGCCAGCAGCTTCGGGAACACTGAAGCTTTCTTT. The full variable domain, its missing parts supplied by reference TRBV5-4 and TRBJ1-1, is ETGVTQSPTHLIKTRGQQVTLRCSSQSGHNTVSWYQQALGQGPQFIFQYYREEENGRGNFPPRFSGLQFPNYSSELNVNALELDDSALYLCASSFGNTEAFFGQGTRLTVV.